The T cell receptor (beta chain) under discussion was sequenced for a study of OX40 agonist ivuxolimab in advanced cancers. Study details: Anti-PD-1, anti-PD-L1 or anti-CTLA-4 therapy given earlier was allowed, and around 40% had some. Study-wide findings and caveats: Circulating CD4+ and CD8+ T cells showed clonal expansion by week 6 at 0.1 to 3.0 mg/kg.

The method was immunoSEQ multiplex PCR; TCRdb's version includes in-frame clones alone and lacks a portion of them. The sample has about 70,000 clones, about four fifths seen once; the top ten hold 5%. About this clone: Its antigen is not identified.

V lost 5 bases, J lost 6 bases, and 14 bases stayed unmatched. The CDR3 has 16 amino acids. Germline CDR1 and CDR2: SQVTM and ANQGSEA. The receptor was derived from an adult with an advanced solid tumor such as melanoma, head and neck, liver or kidney cancer. This sequence joins TRBV29-1 and TRBJ2-3, with TRBD1 matching over 10 bases. Sequenced here: CD4+ or CD8+ T cells sorted from blood, sampled in a trial of the OX40 agonist ivuxolimab. Here the CDR3 reads CSVTFLAGQGRDTQYF. The CDR3 bases are TGCAGCGTTACCTTTTTGGCGGGACAGGGGCGGGATACGCAGTATTTT.